Below, 14 T cell receptor beta chains from the same sample are listed, as sequenced in a study of type 1 regulatory T cells. Broader study findings: Type 1 regulatory T cells had a more restricted TCR repertoire than non-type 1 regulatory T cells.

TCRdb independently ran MiXCR on the reads; one entry per CDR3 protein. The data contain 70,000 or so distinct CDR3 sequences, about 20% of them seen just once; the ten biggest clones take up less than 10%. No antigen is known for these receptors. What was sequenced was cultured type 1 regulatory T (Tr1) cells, either the whole culture or a sorted fraction (not recorded which). The receptor source for this set is a human donor in good health.

This clonotype was recorded at least ten times. The chain combines TRBV3-1 with TRBJ1-3; TRBD1 is a possible D gene (6 bases). Trimming removed 3 bases from V and 3 bases from J, with 9 bases in between. There are 14 residues in the CDR3. Germline assignment: CDR1 LGHDT and CDR2 YNNKEL (reference sequence). The CDR3 bases are TGTGCCAGCAGCCAGGACAGACATGGAAACACCATATATTTT. This translates into CASSQDRHGNTIYF.

This clonotype was detected only a few times. V is TRBV12-3 or TRBV12-4 and J is TRBJ1-2; the D is unclear. Between the trimmed V and J ends, which lost 1 base and 8 bases, there was a span of 17 bases. This CDR3 is 15 amino acids long. CDR3 amino acids: CASSLGASGSRGYTF. DNA for the CDR3: TGTGCCAGCAGTTTAGGGGCCTCCGGGTCTCGGGGCTACACCTTC.

This clonotype was counted between two and nine times. CDR3 DNA sequence: TGCAGTGCTAGAGCGAGCGGGAGGGCCAACACCGGGGAGCTGTTTTTT. This codes for CSARASGRANTGELFF. The rearrangement links TRBV20-1 to TRBJ2-2, with TRBD2 matching over 10 bases. The CDR3 spans 16 residues. J gave up 2 bases and V 1 base, and 4 bases lay outside the gene matches. Germline-derived CDR1 and CDR2 are DFQATT and SNEGSKA (reference sequence).

The chain combines TRBV6-6 with TRBJ1-5, with 9 positions matching TRBD1. The CDR3 has 16 residues. The V segment lost 4 bases and the J segment 3 bases; nucleotides outside the gene matches: 7. In germline, CDR1 is MNHNY, CDR2 SVGAGI (reference sequence). CDR3 nucleotides: TGTGCCAGCAGTTCCGTCCGGACAGGGGCCAATCAGCCCCAGCATTTT. Translated, it gives CASSSVRTGANQPQHF.

The chain recombines TRBV5-1 with TRBJ1-5; perhaps TRBD1 as D (5 bases). Trimming shortened V by 0 bases and J by 0 bases, and 10 bases separated the two germline ends. Germline V gives CDR1 SGHRS, CDR2 YFSETQ. CDR3 length: 16 residues. The CDR3 sequence is CASSLAGADSNQPQHF. CDR3 in DNA: TGCGCCAGCAGCTTGGCCGGGGCTGATAGCAATCAGCCCCAGCATTTT.

This clonotype was observed at least ten times. This chain links TRBV7-2 with TRBJ2-1; 8 bases are shared with TRBD2. This CDR3 contains 15 residues. The germline CDR1 and CDR2 sequences are SGHTA and FQGNSA. Unmatched junction bases numbered 9, after V lost 4 bases and J lost 7 bases. The chain's CDR3 is CASSSSSGSVNEQFF. The CDR3 bases are TGTGCCAGCAGCTCCTCCAGCGGGAGTGTAAATGAGCAGTTCTTC.

This clonotype has a single count. The V gene is TRBV19, the J gene TRBJ1-1; the D is unclear. Per germline, CDR1 LNHDA and CDR2 SQIVND (reference sequence). The CDR3 totals 14 residues. V lost 6 bases and J lost 2, with 13 bases in between. The CDR3 bases are TGTGCCAGTAGCCGGACTCTTAGCAACACTGAAGCTTTCTTT. This encodes CASSRTLSNTEAFF.

This clonotype has a handful of counts. This chain joins TRBV2 and TRBJ2-7; no definite D call. This CDR3 has 16 amino acids. V gave up 2 bases and J gave up 7 bases, with 21 bases separating them. Looked up from germline, CDR1 is SNHLY and CDR2 is FYNNEI. CDR3 sequence reads: CASSESLPGNQREQYF. In nucleotides, the CDR3 is TGTGCCAGCAGTGAATCCCTCCCCGGTAACCAGCGTGAGCAGTACTTC.

The rearrangement joins TRBV20-1 to TRBJ2-1; 10 bases align to TRBD2. In germline, CDR1 is DFQATT, CDR2 SNEGSKA (reference sequence). V shed 1 base, J shed 8 bases, and the junction held 5 bases outside the gene matches. The CDR3 has 14 amino acids. The CDR3 reads CSARASGRVYEQFF. In DNA form, the CDR3 reads TGCAGTGCTAGAGCTAGCGGGAGAGTCTATGAGCAGTTCTTC.

V gene TRBV14 combines with J gene TRBJ2-1; D uncertain. The V gene lost 4 bases and the J gene lost 9 bases, with 13 bases spanning the gap. CDR1 is SGHDN and CDR2 is FVKESK in the germline V gene. CDR3 size: 13 residues. The CDR3 protein is CASSPFLSGEQFF. CDR3 nucleotides: TGTGCCAGCAGCCCATTTCTTTCCGGTGAGCAGTTCTTC.

This clonotype turned up a few times. V and J are TRBV20-1 and TRBJ2-2, with TRBD1 identical over 7 bases. J was trimmed by 2 bases and V by 2 bases; bases with no gene match: 5. The CDR3 runs to 15 residues. The V gene's germline CDR1 is DFQATT and CDR2 SNEGSKA (reference sequence). As DNA, the CDR3 is TGCAGTGCTAGACCGGGACAGTTAAACACCGGGGAGCTGTTTTTT. It specifies CSARPGQLNTGELFF.

V gene TRBV2 combines with J gene TRBJ2-1, with 7 bases matching TRBD1. V shed 6 bases, J shed 9 bases, and the junction held 11 bases outside the gene matches. Germline loops: CDR1 SNHLY, CDR2 FYNNEI. The CDR3 has 14 amino acids. The chain's CDR3 is CASSQPKGTVEQFF. CDR3 sequence (DNA): TGTGCCAGCAGCCAACCCAAAGGGACAGTTGAGCAGTTCTTC.

The rearrangement uses TRBV4-3 and TRBJ2-1; 8 bases are shared with TRBD2. The trim removed 10 bases at V and 6 bases at J, leaving 5 bases unmatched. In germline, CDR1 is LGHNA, CDR2 YSLEER. CDR3 length: 12 amino acids. The CDR3 is CANGRVSNEQFF. The CDR3 nucleotides are TGCGCCAACGGGAGGGTAAGCAATGAGCAGTTCTTC.

This clonotype showed up just a few times. The junction departs from germline at one end; a sequencing error may be responsible. The chain is built from TRBV7-3 and TRBJ2-1; D is unclear. The CDR3 sequence is 15 residues long. Germline-derived CDR1 and CDR2 are SGHTA and FQGTGA. CDR3 DNA: TGTGCCAGCAACTTAGCATCAGTCCCCTACAATGAGCAGTTCTTC. Translation: CASNLASVPYNEQFF.